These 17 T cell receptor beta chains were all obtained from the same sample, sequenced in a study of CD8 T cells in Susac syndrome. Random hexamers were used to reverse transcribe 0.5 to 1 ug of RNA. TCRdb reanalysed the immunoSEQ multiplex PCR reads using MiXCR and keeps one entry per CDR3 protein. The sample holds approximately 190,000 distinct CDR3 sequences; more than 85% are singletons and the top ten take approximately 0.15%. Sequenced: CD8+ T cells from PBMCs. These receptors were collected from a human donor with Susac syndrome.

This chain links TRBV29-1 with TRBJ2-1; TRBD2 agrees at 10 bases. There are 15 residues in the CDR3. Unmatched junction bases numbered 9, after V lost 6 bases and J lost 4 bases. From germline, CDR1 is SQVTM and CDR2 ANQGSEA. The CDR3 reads CSVEGAGGIYNEQFF. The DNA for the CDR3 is TGCAGCGTGGAGGGAGCGGGGGGGATATACAATGAGCAGTTCTTC.

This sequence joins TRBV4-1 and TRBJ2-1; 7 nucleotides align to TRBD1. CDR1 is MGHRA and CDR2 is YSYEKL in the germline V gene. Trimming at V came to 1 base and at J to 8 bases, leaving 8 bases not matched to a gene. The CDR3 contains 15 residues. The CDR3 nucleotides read TGCGCCAGCAGCCAAGCCGGTCAGGGGGTCCATGAGCAGTTCTTC. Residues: CASSQAGQGVHEQFF.

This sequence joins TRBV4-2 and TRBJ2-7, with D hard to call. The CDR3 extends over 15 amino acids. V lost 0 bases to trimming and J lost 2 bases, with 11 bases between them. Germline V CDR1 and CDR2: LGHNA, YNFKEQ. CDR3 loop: CASSQETTNPYEQYF. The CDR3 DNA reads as TGTGCCAGCAGCCAAGAGACGACGAATCCCTACGAGCAGTACTTC.

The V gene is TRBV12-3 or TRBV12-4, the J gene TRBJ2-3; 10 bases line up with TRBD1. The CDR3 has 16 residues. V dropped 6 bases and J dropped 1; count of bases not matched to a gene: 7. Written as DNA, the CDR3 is TGTGCCAGCAGCGACAGGGGGCATGGGGGCACAGATACGCAGTATTTT. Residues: CASSDRGHGGTDTQYF.

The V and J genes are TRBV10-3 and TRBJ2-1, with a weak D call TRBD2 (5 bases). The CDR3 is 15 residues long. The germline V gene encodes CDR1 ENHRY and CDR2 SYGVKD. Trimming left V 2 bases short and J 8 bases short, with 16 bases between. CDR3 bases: TGTGCCATCAGTGAGACTACCACAGTGAGGGATGAGCAGTTCTTC. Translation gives CAISETTTVRDEQFF.

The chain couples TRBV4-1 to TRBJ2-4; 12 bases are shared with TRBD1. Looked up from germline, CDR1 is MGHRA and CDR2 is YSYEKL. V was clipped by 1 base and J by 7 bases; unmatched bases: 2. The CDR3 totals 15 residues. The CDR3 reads CASSQGDRGRNIQYF. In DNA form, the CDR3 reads TGCGCCAGCAGCCAAGGGGACAGGGGGCGGAACATTCAGTACTTC.

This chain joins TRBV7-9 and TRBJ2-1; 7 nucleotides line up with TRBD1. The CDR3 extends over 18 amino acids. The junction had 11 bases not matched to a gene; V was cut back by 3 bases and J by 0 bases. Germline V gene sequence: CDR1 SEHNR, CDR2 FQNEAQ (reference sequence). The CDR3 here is CASSFGQDPSLSYNEQFF. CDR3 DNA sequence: TGTGCCAGCAGCTTCGGACAGGACCCAAGCCTCTCCTACAATGAGCAGTTCTTC.

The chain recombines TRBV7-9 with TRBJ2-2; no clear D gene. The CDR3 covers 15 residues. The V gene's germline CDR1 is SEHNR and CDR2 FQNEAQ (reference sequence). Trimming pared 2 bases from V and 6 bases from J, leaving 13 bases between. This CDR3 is CASSLSAQIPGELFF. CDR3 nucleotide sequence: TGTGCCAGCAGCTTATCTGCGCAAATCCCCGGGGAGCTGTTTTTT.

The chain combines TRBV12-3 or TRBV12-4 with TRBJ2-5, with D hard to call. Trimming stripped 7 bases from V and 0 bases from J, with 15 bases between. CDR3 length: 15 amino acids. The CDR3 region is CASTLRGVYQETQYF. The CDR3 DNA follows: TGTGCCAGCACCCTGAGAGGCGTGTACCAAGAGACCCAGTACTTC.

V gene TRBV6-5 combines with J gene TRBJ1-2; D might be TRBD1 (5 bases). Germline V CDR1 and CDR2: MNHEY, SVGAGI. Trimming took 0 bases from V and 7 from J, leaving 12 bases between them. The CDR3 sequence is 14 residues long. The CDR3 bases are TGTGCCAGCAGTTACTCGAGTTCGGGGACTGGCTACACCTTC. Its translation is CASSYSSSGTGYTF.

CDR3: CASGLGGTPYGYTF. The CDR3, as DNA: TGTGCTAGTGGTTTGGGGGGGACACCCTATGGCTACACCTTC. The chain has TRBV12-5 and TRBJ1-2; possible D gene TRBD1, 6 bases. Germline loops: CDR1 LGHNT, CDR2 FRNRAP. CDR3 length equals 14 residues. The V end was cut by 1 base, the J end by 4 bases, with 10 bases between.

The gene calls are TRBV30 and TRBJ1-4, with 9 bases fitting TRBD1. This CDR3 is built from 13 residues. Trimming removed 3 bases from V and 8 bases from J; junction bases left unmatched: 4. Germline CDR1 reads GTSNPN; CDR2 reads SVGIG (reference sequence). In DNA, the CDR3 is TGTGCCTGGAGGGACAGGGGAGGCGAAAAACTGTTTTTT. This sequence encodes CAWRDRGGEKLFF.

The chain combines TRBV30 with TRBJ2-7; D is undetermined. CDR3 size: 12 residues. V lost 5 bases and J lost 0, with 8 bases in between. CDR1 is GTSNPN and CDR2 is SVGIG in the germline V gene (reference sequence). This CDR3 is CAWSVLSYEQYF. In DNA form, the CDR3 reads TGTGCCTGGTCGGTCCTCTCCTACGAGCAGTACTTC.

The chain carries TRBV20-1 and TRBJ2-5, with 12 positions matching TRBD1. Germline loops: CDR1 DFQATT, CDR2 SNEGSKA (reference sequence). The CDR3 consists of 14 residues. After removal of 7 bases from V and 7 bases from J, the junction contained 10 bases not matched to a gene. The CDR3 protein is CSVAAGQGAVTQYF. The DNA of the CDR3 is TGCAGTGTTGCAGCGGGACAGGGGGCTGTGACCCAGTACTTC.

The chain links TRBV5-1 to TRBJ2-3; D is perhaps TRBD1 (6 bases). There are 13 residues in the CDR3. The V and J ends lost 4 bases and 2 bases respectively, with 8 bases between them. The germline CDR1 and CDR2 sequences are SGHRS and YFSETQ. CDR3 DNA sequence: TGCGCCAGCAGCCGGGACACCACAGATACGCAGTATTTT. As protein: CASSRDTTDTQYF. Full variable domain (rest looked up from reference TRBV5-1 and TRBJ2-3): KAGVTQTPRYLIKTRGQQVTLSCSPISGHRSVSWYQQTPGQGLQFLFEYFSETQRNKGNFPGRFSGRQFSNSRSEMNVSTLELGDSALYLCASSRDTTDTQYFGPGTRLTVL.

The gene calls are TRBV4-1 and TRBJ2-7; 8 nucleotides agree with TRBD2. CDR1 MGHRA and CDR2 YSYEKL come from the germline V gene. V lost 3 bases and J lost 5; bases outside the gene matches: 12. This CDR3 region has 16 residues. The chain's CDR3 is CASSHPQTGGLNEQYF. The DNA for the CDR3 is TGCGCCAGCAGCCATCCCCAGACGGGGGGGCTGAACGAGCAGTACTTC.

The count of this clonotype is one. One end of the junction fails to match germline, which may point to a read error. The chain's CDR3 is CASSLTSGSPNAGELFF. CDR3 in DNA: TGTGCCAGCAGCTTAACGTCCGGTAGTCCGAACGCCGGGGAGCTGTTTTTT. The V and J genes are TRBV7-3 and TRBJ2-2; D not resolved. The CDR3 spans 17 residues. Germline lookup yields CDR1 SGHTA and CDR2 FQGTGA.